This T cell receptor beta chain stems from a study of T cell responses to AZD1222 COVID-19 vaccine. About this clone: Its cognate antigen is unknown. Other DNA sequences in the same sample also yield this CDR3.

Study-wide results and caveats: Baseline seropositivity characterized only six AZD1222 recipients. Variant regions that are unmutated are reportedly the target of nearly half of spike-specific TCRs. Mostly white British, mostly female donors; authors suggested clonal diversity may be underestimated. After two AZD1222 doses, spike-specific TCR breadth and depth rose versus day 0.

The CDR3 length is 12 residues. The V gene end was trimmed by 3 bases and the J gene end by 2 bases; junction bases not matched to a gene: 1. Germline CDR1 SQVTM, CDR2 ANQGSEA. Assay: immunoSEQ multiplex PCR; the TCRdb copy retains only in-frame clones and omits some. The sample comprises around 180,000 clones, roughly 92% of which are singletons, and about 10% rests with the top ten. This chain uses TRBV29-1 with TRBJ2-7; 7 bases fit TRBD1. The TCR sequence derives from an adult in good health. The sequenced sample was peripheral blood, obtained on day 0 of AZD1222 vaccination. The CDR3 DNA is TGCAGCGTTGAGGGGACAGCCTACGAGCAGTACTTC. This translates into CSVEGTAYEQYF.